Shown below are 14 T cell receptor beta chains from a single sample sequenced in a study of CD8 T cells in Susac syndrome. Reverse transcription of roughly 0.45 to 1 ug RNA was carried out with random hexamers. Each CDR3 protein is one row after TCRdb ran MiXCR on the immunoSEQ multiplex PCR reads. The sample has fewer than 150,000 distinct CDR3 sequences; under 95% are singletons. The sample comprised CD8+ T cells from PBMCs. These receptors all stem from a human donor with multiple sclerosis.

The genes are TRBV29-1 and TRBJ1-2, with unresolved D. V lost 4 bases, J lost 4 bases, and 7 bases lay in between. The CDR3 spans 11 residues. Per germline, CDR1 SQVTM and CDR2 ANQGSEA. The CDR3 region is CSVGQVYGYTF. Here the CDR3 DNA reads TGCAGCGTTGGTCAGGTCTATGGCTACACCTTC.

The CDR3 sequence is CASSLSTGNQPQHF. The CDR3 DNA sequence: TGTGCCAGCAGTTTATCGACAGGCAATCAGCCCCAGCATTTT. The chain is built from TRBV27 and TRBJ1-5; D might be TRBD1 (5 bases). The CDR3 has 14 amino acids. Deletions cut 0 bases from V and 2 bases from J, with 5 bases between. Per germline, CDR1 MNHEY and CDR2 SMNVEV (reference sequence).

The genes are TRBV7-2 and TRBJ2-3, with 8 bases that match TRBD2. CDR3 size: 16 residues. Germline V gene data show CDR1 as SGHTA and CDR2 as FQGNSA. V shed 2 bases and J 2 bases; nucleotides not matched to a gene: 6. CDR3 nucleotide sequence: TGTGCCAGCAGCTTAACCGAGACTAGCGTCACAGATACGCAGTATTTT. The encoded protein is CASSLTETSVTDTQYF.

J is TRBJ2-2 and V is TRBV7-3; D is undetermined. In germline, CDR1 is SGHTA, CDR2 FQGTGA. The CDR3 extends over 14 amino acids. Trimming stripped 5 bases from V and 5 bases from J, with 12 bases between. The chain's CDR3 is CASSPLDRTGELFF. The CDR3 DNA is TGTGCCAGCAGCCCCTTGGACCGGACCGGGGAGCTGTTTTTT.

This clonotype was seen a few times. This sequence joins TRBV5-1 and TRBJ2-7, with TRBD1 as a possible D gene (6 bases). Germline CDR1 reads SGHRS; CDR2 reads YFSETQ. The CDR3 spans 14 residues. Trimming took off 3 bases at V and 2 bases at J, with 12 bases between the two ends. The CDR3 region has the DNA TGCGCCAGCAGCTGGGGGACATCGACCTACGAGCAGTACTTC. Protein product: CASSWGTSTYEQYF.

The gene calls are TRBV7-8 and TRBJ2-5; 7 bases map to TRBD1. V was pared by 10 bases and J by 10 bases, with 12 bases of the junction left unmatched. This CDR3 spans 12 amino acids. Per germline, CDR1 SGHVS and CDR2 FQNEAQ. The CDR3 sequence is CANTGVLGDQYF. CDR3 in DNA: TGTGCCAACACAGGGGTCCTTGGGGACCAGTACTTC.

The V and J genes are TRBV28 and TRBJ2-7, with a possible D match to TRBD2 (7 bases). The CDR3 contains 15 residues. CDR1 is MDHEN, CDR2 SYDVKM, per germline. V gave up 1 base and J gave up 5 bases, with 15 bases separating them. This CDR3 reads CASSLSGGSFHEQYF. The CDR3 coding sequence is TGTGCCAGCAGTTTATCGGGGGGCAGCTTCCACGAGCAGTACTTC. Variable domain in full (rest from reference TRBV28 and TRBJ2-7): DVKVTQSSRYLVKRTGEKVFLECVQDMDHENMFWYRQDPGLGLRLIYFSYDVKMKEKGDIPEGYSVSREKKERFSLILESASTNQTSMYLCASSLSGGSFHEQYFGPGTRLTVT.

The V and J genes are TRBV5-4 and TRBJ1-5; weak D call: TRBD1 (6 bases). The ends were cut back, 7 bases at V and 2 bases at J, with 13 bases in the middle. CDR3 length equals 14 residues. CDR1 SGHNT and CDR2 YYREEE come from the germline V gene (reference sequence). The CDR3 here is CASRIRQGNQPQHF. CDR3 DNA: TGTGCCAGCCGAATCCGACAGGGCAATCAGCCCCAGCATTTT. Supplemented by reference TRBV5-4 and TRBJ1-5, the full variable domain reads ETGVTQSPTHLIKTRGQQVTLRCSSQSGHNTVSWYQQALGQGPQFIFQYYREEENGRGNFPPRFSGLQFPNYSSELNVNALELDDSALYLCASRIRQGNQPQHFGDGTRLSIL.

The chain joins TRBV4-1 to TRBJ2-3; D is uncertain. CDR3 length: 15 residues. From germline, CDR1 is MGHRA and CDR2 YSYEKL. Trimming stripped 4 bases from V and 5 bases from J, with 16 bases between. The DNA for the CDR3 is TGCGCCAGCAGCCGGCTACTTGGAGAAGGAGATACGCAGTATTTT. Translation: CASSRLLGEGDTQYF.

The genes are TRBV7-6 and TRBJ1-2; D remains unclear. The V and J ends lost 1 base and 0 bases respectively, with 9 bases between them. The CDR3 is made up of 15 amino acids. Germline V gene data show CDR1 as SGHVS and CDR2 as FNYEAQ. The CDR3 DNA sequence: TGTGCCAGCAGCTTAGGACCGATAGCTAACTATGGCTACACCTTC. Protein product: CASSLGPIANYGYTF.

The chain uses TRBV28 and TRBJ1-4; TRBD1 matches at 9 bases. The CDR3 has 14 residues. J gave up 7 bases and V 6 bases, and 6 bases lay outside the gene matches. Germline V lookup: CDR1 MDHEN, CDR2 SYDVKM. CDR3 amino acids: CASRTTGGGEKLFF. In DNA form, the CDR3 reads TGTGCCAGCAGAACTACAGGGGGCGGTGAAAAACTGTTTTTT. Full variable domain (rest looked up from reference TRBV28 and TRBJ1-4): DVKVTQSSRYLVKRTGEKVFLECVQDMDHENMFWYRQDPGLGLRLIYFSYDVKMKEKGDIPEGYSVSREKKERFSLILESASTNQTSMYLCASRTTGGGEKLFFGSGTQLSVL.

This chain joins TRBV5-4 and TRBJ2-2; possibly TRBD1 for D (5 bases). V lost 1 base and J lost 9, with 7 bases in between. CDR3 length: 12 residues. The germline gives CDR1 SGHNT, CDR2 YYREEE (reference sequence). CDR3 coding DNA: TGTGCCAGCAGCTTGTGGGGCCGGGAGCTGTTTTTT. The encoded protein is CASSLWGRELFF.

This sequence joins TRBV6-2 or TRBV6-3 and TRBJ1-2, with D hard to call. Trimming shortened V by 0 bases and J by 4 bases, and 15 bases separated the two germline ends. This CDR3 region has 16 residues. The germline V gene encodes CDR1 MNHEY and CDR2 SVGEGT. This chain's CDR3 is CASSYSPTTFFYGYTF. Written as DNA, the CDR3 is TGTGCCAGCAGTTACTCGCCAACCACCTTCTTCTATGGCTACACCTTC.

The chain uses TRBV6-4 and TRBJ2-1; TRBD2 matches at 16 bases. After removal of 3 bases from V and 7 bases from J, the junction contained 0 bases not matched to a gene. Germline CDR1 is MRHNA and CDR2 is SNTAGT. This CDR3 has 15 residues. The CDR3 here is CASSEGLAGGNEQFF. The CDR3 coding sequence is TGTGCCAGCAGTGAGGGACTAGCGGGAGGGAATGAGCAGTTCTTC.